Reported below is one T cell receptor beta chain. Its cognate antigen is unknown. The PCR was carried out with 60 Vbeta primers and 13 Jbeta primers. TCRdb's copy holds only in-frame clones and misses some; the assay was immunoSEQ multiplex PCR. The sample lists some 170,000 clones; 75% to 90% were seen once. The data originate from a study of cytomegalovirus exposure and HLA in healthy donors. V lost 4 bases, J lost 12 bases, and 16 bases stayed unmatched. The CDR3 has 17 amino acids. From germline, CDR1 is SGHNT and CDR2 YYREEE (reference sequence). General study points: The study listed roughly 150 cytomegalovirus-associated TCR beta chains. CMV antigen specificity of a few CMV-associated chains was confirmed in vitro. Earlier analysis yielded a pattern in which most TCR beta V segments were productive about 87% or about 30% of the time.

This clonotype was sampled from a man aged 50-60 years in good health and CMV-seropositive. The chain has TRBV5-4 and TRBJ2-1; TRBD2 aligns across 13 bases. Sequencing was performed on PBMCs. The CDR3 region is CASSQGGPGTSGAVQFF. For the CDR3, the DNA is TGTGCCAGCAGCCAAGGAGGACCCGGGACTAGCGGGGCGGTGCAGTTCTTC.